Each of the 9 T cell receptor beta chains below was sequenced from the same sample in a study of blood T cell repertoires in COVID-19. Sequencing was performed with immunoSEQ multiplex PCR; in TCRdb, only in-frame clones are kept and a portion is missing. The top ten hold 3% of the sample, which has about 260,000 clones, about 85% seen once. Input material: PBMCs or T cells enriched from blood (not recorded which). Source of these receptors: a woman aged 50 to 60 who had recovered from COVID-19.

This clone appeared a single time. The chain has TRBV11-1 and TRBJ2-5; unclear D gene. Germline V lookup: CDR1 SGHAT, CDR2 FQDESV (reference sequence). Trimming left V 5 bases short and J 5 bases short, with 9 bases between. CDR3 length: 12 amino acids. DNA of the CDR3: TGTGCCAGCAGCCCCGTTCGGGAGACCCAGTACTTC. Its translation: CASSPVRETQYF.

This sequence joins TRBV4-2 and TRBJ2-4, with D tentatively TRBD2 (6 bases). The CDR3 totals 17 residues. V was clipped by 0 bases and J by 0 bases, with 12 bases between them. The germline gives CDR1 LGHNA, CDR2 YNFKEQ. CDR3 DNA: TGTGCCAGCAGCCAAGATACAGCGGGTAGAGCCAAAAACATTCAGTACTTC. The encoded protein is CASSQDTAGRAKNIQYF.

As for this clone: Within the sample, other DNA sequences also encode this same CDR3. V usage is TRBV5-1 and J usage is TRBJ1-1, with D possibly TRBD1 on 6 matching bases. The V end lost 4 bases, the J end lost 2 bases, and 12 bases lay between the germline ends. The V gene's germline CDR1 is SGHRS and CDR2 YFSETQ. This CDR3 is 14 amino acids long. The CDR3 sequence: CASSEQGGNTEAFF. For the CDR3, the DNA is TGCGCCAGCAGCGAACAGGGTGGAAACACTGAAGCTTTCTTT.

The DNA of the CDR3 is TGTGCCAGCAGCCAAGATGGCATTCGAAATTCACCCCTCCACTTT. It yields the protein CASSQDGIRNSPLHF. The J gene is TRBJ1-6, the V gene TRBV3-1 (or the pseudogene TRBV3-2); the D is unclear. This CDR3 spans 15 amino acids. CDR1 is LGHDT and CDR2 is YNNKEL in the germline V gene (reference sequence). Trimming shortened V by 0 bases and J by 7 bases, and 10 bases separated the two germline ends.

The chain links TRBV6-1 to TRBJ1-5; the match to TRBD1 covers 7 bases. Germline CDR1 MNHNS, CDR2 SASEGT. The CDR3 loop spans 16 amino acids. Losses at the gene ends were 1 base for V and 5 bases for J; bases not matched to a gene: 8. The CDR3 sequence is CASSEGRDSAYQPQHF. Written as DNA, the CDR3 is TGTGCCAGCAGTGAAGGTCGGGACAGTGCTTATCAGCCCCAGCATTTT.

The gene calls are TRBV2 and TRBJ1-5, with D perhaps TRBD1 (6 bases). Trimming left V 6 bases short and J 0 bases short, with 15 bases between. Germline CDR1 SNHLY, CDR2 FYNNEI. The CDR3 spans 16 residues. For the CDR3, the DNA is TGTGCCAGCAGCGCAGGACAGACGTATAGCAATCAGCCCCAGCATTTT. This sequence encodes CASSAGQTYSNQPQHF.

This sequence joins TRBV7-2 and TRBJ1-4; 8 bases align to TRBD1. V was pared by 1 base and J by 8 bases, with 6 bases of the junction left unmatched. This CDR3 has 15 amino acids. The germline CDR1 and CDR2 sequences are SGHTA and FQGNSA. The CDR3 DNA is TGTGCCAGCAGCTTAGAGACAGGGGTAGGCGAAAAACTGTTTTTT. Translation: CASSLETGVGEKLFF.

This chain links TRBV4-3 with TRBJ2-3; D might be TRBD1 (6 bases). V was cut by 3 bases and J by 2 bases, with 9 bases left in between. Germline V gene data show CDR1 as LGHNA and CDR2 as YSLEER. This CDR3 has 14 residues. The CDR3 DNA is TGCGCCAGCAGCCACCGGGACACCACAGATACGCAGTATTTT. This translates into CASSHRDTTDTQYF.

V usage is TRBV29-1 and J usage is TRBJ1-2; 7 nucleotides line up with TRBD1. Germline values: CDR1 SQVTM, CDR2 ANQGSEA. Trimming cost V 3 bases and J 4 bases; bases outside gene matches: 11. This CDR3 spans 15 amino acids. The CDR3 sequence is CSVDGTDYLGYGYTF. The CDR3 region has the DNA TGCAGCGTTGACGGGACAGATTATCTAGGCTATGGCTACACCTTC.